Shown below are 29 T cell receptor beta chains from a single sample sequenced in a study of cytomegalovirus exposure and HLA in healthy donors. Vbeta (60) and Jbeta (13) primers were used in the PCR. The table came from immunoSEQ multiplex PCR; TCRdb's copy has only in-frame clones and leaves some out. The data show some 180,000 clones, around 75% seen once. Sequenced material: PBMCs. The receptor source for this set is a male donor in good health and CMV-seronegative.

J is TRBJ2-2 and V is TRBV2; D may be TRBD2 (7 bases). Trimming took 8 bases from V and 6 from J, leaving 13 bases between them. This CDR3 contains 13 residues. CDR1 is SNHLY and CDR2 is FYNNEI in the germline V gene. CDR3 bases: TGTGCCAGCGGAGGGGGGGCATCCGGGGAGCTGTTTTTT. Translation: CASGGGASGELFF.

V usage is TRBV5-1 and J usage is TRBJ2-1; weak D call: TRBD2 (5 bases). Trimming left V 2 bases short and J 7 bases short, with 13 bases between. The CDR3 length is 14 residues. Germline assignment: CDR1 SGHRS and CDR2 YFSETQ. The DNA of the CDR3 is TGCGCCAGCAGCTTCGAGAGGGTGAGGAATGAGCAGTTCTTC. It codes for CASSFERVRNEQFF.

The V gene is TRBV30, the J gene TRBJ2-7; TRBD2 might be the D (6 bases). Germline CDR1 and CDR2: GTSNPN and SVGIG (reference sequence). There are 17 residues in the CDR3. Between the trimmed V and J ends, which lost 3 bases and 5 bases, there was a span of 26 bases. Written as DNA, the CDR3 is TGTGCCTGGAGCCTCCGGGTAAATGTCGGATGGGGGGACGAGCAGTACTTC. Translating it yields CAWSLRVNVGWGDEQYF.

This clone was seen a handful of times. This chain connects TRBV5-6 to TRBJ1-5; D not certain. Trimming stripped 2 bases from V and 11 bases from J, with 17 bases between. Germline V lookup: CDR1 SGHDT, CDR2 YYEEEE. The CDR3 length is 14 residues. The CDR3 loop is CASSFGPSGSSQHF. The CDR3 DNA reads TGTGCCAGCAGCTTCGGCCCGAGCGGATCATCCCAGCATTTT.

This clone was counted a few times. CDR3 amino acids: CASSPHRGGDIQYF. The CDR3 DNA reads TGTGCCAGCAGCCCGCACAGGGGTGGGGACATTCAGTACTTC. The chain is built from TRBV9 and TRBJ2-4, with 7 bases fitting TRBD1. This CDR3 spans 14 amino acids. Looked up from germline, CDR1 is SGDLS and CDR2 is YYNGEE. The J segment lost 8 bases and the V segment lost 4 bases, leaving 9 bases of the junction unmatched.

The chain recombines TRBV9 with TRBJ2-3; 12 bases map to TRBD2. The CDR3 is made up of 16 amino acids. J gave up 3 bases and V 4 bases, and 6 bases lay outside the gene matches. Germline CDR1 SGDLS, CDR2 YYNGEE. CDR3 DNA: TGTGCCAGCAGCCCTGGACTAGCGGGGAAAACAGATACGCAGTATTTT. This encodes CASSPGLAGKTDTQYF.

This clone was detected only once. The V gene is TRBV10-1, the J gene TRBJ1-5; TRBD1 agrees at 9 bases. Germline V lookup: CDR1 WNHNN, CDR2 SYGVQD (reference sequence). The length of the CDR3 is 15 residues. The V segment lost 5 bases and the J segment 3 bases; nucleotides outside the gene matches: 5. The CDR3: CASSPTGGFNQPQHF. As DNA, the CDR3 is TGCGCCAGCAGTCCGACAGGGGGATTCAATCAGCCCCAGCATTTT.

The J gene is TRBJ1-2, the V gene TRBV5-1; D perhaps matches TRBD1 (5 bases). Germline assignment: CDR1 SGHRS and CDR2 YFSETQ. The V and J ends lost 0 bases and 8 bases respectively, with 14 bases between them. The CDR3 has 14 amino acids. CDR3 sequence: CASSLDGGREGYTF. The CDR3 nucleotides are TGCGCCAGCAGCTTGGACGGGGGACGCGAGGGCTACACCTTC. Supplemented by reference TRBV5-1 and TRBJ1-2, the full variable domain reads KAGVTQTPRYLIKTRGQQVTLSCSPISGHRSVSWYQQTPGQGLQFLFEYFSETQRNKGNFPGRFSGRQFSNSRSEMNVSTLELGDSALYLCASSLDGGREGYTFGSGTRLTVV.

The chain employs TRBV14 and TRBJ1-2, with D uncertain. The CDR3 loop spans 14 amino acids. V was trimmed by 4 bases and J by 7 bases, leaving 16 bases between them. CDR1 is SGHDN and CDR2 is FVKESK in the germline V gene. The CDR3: CASSPTRRVGGYTF. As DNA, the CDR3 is TGTGCCAGCAGCCCGACCCGGAGGGTTGGTGGCTACACCTTC.

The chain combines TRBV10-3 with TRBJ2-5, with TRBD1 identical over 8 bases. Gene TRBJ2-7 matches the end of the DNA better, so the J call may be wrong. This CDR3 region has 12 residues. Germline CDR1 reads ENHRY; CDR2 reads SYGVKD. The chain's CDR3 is CAIGTGAYEQYF. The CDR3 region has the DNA TGTGCCATTGGGACAGGCGCCTACGAGCAGTACTTC.

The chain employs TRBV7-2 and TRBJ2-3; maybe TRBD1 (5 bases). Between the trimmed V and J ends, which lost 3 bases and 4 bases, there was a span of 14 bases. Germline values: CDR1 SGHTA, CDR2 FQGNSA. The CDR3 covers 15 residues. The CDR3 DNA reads TGTGCCAGCAGCTTCGGAGACAGTATTTCAGATACGCAGTATTTT. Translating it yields CASSFGDSISDTQYF.

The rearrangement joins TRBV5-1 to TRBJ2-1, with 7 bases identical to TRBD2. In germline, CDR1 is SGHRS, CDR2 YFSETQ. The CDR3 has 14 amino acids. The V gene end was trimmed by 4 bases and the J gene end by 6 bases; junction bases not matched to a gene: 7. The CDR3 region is CASSTGLVFNEQFF. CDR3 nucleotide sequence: TGCGCCAGCAGCACCGGACTAGTGTTCAATGAGCAGTTCTTC.

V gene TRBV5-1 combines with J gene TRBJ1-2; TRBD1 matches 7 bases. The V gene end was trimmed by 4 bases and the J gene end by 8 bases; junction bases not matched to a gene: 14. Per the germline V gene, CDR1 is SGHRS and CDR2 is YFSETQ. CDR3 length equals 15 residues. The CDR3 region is CASSLGGTGAKGYTF. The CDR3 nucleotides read TGCGCCAGCAGCCTAGGCGGAACAGGGGCGAAGGGCTACACCTTC.

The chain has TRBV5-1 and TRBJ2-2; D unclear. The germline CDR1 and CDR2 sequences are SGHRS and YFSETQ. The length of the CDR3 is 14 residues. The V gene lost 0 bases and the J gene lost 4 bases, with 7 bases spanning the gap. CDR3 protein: CASSLESFTGELFF. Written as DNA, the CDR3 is TGCGCCAGCAGCTTGGAATCTTTCACCGGGGAGCTGTTTTTT.

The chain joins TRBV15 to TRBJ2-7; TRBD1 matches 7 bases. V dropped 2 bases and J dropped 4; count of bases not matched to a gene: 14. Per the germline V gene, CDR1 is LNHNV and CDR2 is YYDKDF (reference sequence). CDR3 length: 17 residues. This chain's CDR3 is CATSRTPLTGTEYEQYF. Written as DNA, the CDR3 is TGTGCCACCAGCAGAACACCCCTCACCGGGACAGAGTACGAGCAGTACTTC.

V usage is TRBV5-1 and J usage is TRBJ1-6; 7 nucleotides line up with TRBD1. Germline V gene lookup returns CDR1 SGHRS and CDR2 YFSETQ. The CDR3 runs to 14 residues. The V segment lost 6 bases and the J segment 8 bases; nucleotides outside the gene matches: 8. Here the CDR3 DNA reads TGCGCCAGCACCACCGGGACAGTAGATTCACCCCTCCACTTT. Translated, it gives CASTTGTVDSPLHF.

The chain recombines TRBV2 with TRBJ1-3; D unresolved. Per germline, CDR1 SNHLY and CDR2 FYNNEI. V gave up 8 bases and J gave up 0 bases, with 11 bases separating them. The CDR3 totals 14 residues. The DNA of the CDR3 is TGTGCCAGCGCTGTGAGTCCCTCTGGAAACACCATATATTTT. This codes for CASAVSPSGNTIYF.

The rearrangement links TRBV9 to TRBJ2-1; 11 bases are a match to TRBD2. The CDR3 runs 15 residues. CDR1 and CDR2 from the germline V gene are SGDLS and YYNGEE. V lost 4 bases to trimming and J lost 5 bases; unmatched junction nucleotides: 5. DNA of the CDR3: TGTGCCAGCAGCATTAGCGGGGGGGGACACAATGAGCAGTTCTTC. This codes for CASSISGGGHNEQFF. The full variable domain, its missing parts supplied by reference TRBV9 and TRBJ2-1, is DSGVTQTPKHLITATGQRVTLRCSPRSGDLSVYWYQQSLDQGLQFLIQYYNGEERAKGNILERFSAQQFPDLHSELNLSSLELGDSALYFCASSISGGGHNEQFFGPGTRLTVL.

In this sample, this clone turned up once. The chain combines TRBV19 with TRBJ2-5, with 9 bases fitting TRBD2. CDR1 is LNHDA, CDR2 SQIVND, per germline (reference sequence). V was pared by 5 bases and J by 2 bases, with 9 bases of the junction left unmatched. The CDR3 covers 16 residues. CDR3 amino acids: CASSFGTSRTQETQYF. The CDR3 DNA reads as TGTGCCAGTAGTTTCGGGACTAGCAGGACTCAAGAGACCCAGTACTTC.

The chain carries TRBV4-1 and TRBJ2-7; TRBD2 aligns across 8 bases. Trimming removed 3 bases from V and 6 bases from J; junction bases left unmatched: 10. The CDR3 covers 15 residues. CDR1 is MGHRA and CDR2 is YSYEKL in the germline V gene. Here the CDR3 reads CASSQAAGGLSEQYF. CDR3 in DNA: TGCGCCAGCAGCCAGGCCGCGGGGGGCTTGTCCGAGCAGTACTTC.

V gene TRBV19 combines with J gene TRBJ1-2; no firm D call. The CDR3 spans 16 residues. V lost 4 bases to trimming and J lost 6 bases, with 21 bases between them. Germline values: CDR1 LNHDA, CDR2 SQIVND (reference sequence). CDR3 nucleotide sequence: TGTGCCAGTAGTACCGTCGTGGGCGTAGACCCCAATGGCTACACCTTC. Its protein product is CASSTVVGVDPNGYTF.

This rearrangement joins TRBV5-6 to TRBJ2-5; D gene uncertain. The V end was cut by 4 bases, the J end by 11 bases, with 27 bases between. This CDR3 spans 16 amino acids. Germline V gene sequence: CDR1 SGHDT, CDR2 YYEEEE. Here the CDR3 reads CASSPFGQSRRWQQYF. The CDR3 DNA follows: TGTGCCAGCAGCCCCTTTGGGCAGAGCCGACGATGGCAGCAGTACTTC.

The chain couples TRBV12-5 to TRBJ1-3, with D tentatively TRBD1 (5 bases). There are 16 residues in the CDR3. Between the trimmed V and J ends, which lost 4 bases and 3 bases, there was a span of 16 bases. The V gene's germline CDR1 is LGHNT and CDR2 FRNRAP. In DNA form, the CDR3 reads TGTGCTAGTGGTTCCCCTACGGGGGGAAATGGAAACACCATATATTTT. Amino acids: CASGSPTGGNGNTIYF.

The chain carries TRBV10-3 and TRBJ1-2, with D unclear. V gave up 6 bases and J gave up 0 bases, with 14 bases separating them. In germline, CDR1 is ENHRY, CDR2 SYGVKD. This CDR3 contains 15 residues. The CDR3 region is CAIRKDKSSNYGYTF. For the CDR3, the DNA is TGTGCCATCAGAAAAGACAAGAGCTCTAACTATGGCTACACCTTC.

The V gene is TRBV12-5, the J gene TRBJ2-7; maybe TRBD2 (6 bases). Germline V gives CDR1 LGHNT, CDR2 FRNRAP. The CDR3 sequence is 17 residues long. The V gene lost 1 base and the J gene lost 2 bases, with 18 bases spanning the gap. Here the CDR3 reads CASGLGRDSGFTYEQYF. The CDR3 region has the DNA TGTGCTAGTGGTTTGGGCCGGGACTCCGGCTTCACCTACGAGCAGTACTTC.

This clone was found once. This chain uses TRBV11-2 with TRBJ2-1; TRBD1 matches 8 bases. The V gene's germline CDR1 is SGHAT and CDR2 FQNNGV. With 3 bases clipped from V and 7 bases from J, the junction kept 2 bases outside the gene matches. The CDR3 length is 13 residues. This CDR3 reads CASSFGQGNEQFF. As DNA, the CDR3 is TGTGCCAGCAGCTTTGGACAGGGTAATGAGCAGTTCTTC.

CDR3 in DNA: TGCAGCGTTGAACGGCTAGCGGGGGGGCCAGCTGAGACCCAGTACTTC. Encoded protein: CSVERLAGGPAETQYF. This chain joins TRBV29-1 and TRBJ2-5; 12 bases match TRBD2. With 2 bases clipped from V and 5 bases from J, the junction kept 9 bases outside the gene matches. This CDR3 is built from 16 residues. Germline CDR1 and CDR2: SQVTM and ANQGSEA. Full variable domain (rest looked up from reference TRBV29-1 and TRBJ2-5): SAVISQKPSRDICQRGTSLTIQCQVDSQVTMMFWYRQQPGQSLTLIATANQGSEATYESGFVIDKFPISRPNLTFSTLTVSNMSPEDSSIYLCSVERLAGGPAETQYFGPGTRLLVL.

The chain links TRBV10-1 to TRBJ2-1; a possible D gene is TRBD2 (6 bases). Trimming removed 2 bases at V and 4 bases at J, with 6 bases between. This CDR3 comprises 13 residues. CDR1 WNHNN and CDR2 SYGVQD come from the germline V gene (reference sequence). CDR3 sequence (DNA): TGCGCCAGCAGTGAGAGCGGGTACAATGAGCAGTTCTTC. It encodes CASSESGYNEQFF.

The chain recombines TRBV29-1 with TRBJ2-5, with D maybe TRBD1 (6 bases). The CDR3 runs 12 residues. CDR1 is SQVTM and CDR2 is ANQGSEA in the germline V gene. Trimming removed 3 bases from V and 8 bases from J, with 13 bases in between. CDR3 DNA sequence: TGCAGCGTTGATTTCTCAGGGGATACCCAGTACTTC. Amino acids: CSVDFSGDTQYF.